The clone carrying this TCR beta chain showed up many times. Its specificity is unknown. This sample was included in a study of regulatory T cells in long-lasting Graves disease. The study's findings and limits: Shared public clonotypes totalled fewer than 3,000 in persistent patients, compared with about 930 in new patients. The work looked only at peripheral blood and did not look at thyroid tissue.

V shed 0 bases, J shed 5 bases, and the junction held 8 bases outside the gene matches. The germline V gene has CDR1 SGHVS and CDR2 FQNEAQ. The CDR3 has 17 amino acids. The time point was: newly diagnosed GD, antithyroid drugs for less than 3 months. Generation of the TCR library employed RNA extracted from PBMCs. Library construction for TCR beta used iRepertoire HTBI primers and Arm-PCR of CDR3 regions. Each CDR3 protein is one row after TCRdb ran MiXCR on the multiplex PCR reads. The sample lists hundreds of thousands of distinct CDR3 sequences, about a sixth occurring once. These records were also assigned to another study, of T cells in Graves' hyperthyroidism and ophthalmopathy. Per that study: A set of HTBI primers served as the primers for a first-round RT-PCR of the TCR CDR3. From stable hyperthyroidism, ophthalmopathy was separated by a 13 V-J model.

This clonotype was sampled from a man aged 40-55 years with Graves disease. Sequencing used peripheral blood mononuclear cells (PBMCs), obtained at new diagnosis, from a patient treated with antithyroid drugs. V and J are TRBV7-8 and TRBJ2-2; 8 bases agree with TRBD2. The CDR3 sequence: CASSLAGGATLTGELFF. Here the CDR3 DNA reads TGTGCCAGCAGCTTAGCCGGGGGGGCAACGTTGACCGGGGAGCTGTTTTTT.